These T cell receptor beta chains were read from a single sample in a study of shared clonotypes between healthy human individuals. Sequencing was performed with immunoSEQ multiplex PCR; in TCRdb, only in-frame clones are kept and a portion is missing. This sample has over 2 million clones; roughly 94% occur once, and the top ten carry around 0.13%. The sample comprised naive CD4+ T cells sorted from blood. These receptors originate from a man in his late teens or twenties in good health. Each CDR3 is given with its conserved first and last residue. A D gene is named only where the DNA matches it firmly. Size is omitted from some rows. Given values are once, few, many or a class for expanded clones.

TRBV7-2	.	TRBJ2-7	TRBD1	TGTGCCAGCAGCAGACAGGGGGCGGTTGGCGAGCAGTACTTC	CASSRQGAVGEQYF
TRBV29-1	.	TRBJ1-5	.	TGCAGCGTTGTGGATCGTAACCAGCCCCAGCATTTT	CSVVDRNQPQHF
TRBV28	.	TRBJ2-4	.	TGTGCCAGCAGTTTAGGGCAGACCCTAGCCAAAAACATTCAGTACTTC	CASSLGQTLAKNIQYF
TRBV5-4	.	TRBJ1-1	TRBD1	TGTGCCAGCACAGCGACAGGGGGCAAGGCTGAAGCTTTCTTT	CASTATGGKAEAFF
TRBV6-5	.	TRBJ2-2	TRBD2	TGTGCCAGCAGTTTCGGACTAGCGGGAGGCACCGGGGAGCTGTTTTTT	CASSFGLAGGTGELFF
TRBV18	.	TRBJ2-7	.	TGTGCCAGCTCCCAGGGCACCTACGAGCAGTACTTC	CASSQGTYEQYF
TRBV5-4	once	TRBJ1-4	.	TGTGCCAGCAGCTTGTTGGCCAGGGGAAATGAAAAACTGTTTTTT	CASSLLARGNEKLFF
TRBV5-6	.	TRBJ2-5	.	TGTGCCAGCAGCTTGGTCACGGAGACCCAGTACTTC	CASSLVTETQYF
TRBV7-2	once	TRBJ2-1	TRBD2	TGTGCCAGCAGCTCCAGTCTCTCAACTAGCGGGAGTTCTGATGAGCAGTTCTTC	CASSSSLSTSGSSDEQFF
TRBV11-1	.	TRBJ2-5	TRBD1	TGTGCCAGCAGCCCCGGGACAGGGGAGGGAGAGACCCAGTACTTC	CASSPGTGEGETQYF
TRBV27	.	TRBJ2-1	.	TGTGCCAGCAGATTAGCCGGTGAGCAGTTCTTC	CASRLAGEQFF
TRBV19	.	TRBJ1-1	.	TGTGCCAGTAGTATGCGGACCGGCAACACTGAAGCTTTCTTT	CASSMRTGNTEAFF
TRBV4-3	.	TRBJ2-1	.	TGCGCCAGCAGCCAAGGTCAAGCCCTCGCGAATGAGCAGTTCTTC	CASSQGQALANEQFF
TRBV5-1	.	TRBJ2-7	.	TGCGCCAGCAGCTTTACCGGGGTTTCCTACGAGCAGTACTTC	CASSFTGVSYEQYF
TRBV10-3	once	TRBJ2-3	TRBD2	TGTGCCATCAGTGATCTAGCGGGAGATGGGGCCACAGATACGCAGTATTTT	CAISDLAGDGATDTQYF
TRBV5-1	once	TRBJ2-5	.	TGCGCCAGCAGCTTCAGTAGCGGCCAAGAGACCCAGTACTTC	CASSFSSGQETQYF